The 12 T cell receptor beta chains below were found in one sample sequenced in a study of blood T cell repertoires in COVID-19. Profiled with immunoSEQ multiplex PCR; TCRdb holds only in-frame clones, not every one. The data show around 250,000 clones, 89% seen once. The sequenced material came from peripheral blood. Every receptor here comes from a woman aged 40 to 50 who had recovered from COVID-19.

The chain recombines TRBV5-4 with TRBJ1-2; 7 bases line up with TRBD1. V dropped 1 base and J dropped 14; count of bases not matched to a gene: 8. The CDR3 runs to 12 residues. Per the germline V gene, CDR1 is SGHNT and CDR2 is YYREEE (reference sequence). The CDR3 DNA is TGTGCCAGCAGCTTGAATAGGGGGCGCGAGACCTTC. Residues: CASSLNRGRETF. The full variable domain, in which reference TRBV5-4 and TRBJ1-2 provide the parts outside the CDR3, is ETGVTQSPTHLIKTRGQQVTLRCSSQSGHNTVSWYQQALGQGPQFIFQYYREEENGRGNFPPRFSGLQFPNYSSELNVNALELDDSALYLCASSLNRGRETFGSGTRLTVV.

V gene TRBV29-1 combines with J gene TRBJ2-1; D perhaps matches TRBD1 (6 bases). The V gene's germline CDR1 is SQVTM and CDR2 ANQGSEA. Trimming took 4 bases from V and 7 from J, leaving 11 bases between them. The CDR3 is 12 amino acids. CDR3 amino acids: CSVVTGTNEQFF. The CDR3 DNA follows: TGCAGCGTTGTGACCGGGACAAATGAGCAGTTCTTC.

This clone was detected only a few times. The chain has TRBV4-1 and TRBJ2-5, with TRBD2 identical over 9 bases. The length of the CDR3 is 15 residues. V lost 4 bases, J lost 2 bases, and 5 bases stayed unmatched. CDR1 and CDR2 from the germline V gene are MGHRA and YSYEKL. The CDR3 reads CASSPRLADQETQYF. In DNA form, the CDR3 reads TGCGCCAGCAGCCCGCGACTAGCGGATCAAGAGACCCAGTACTTC.

The gene calls are TRBV28 and TRBJ1-6; a possible D gene is TRBD1 (6 bases). Germline CDR1 and CDR2: MDHEN and SYDVKM. Trimming took 6 bases from V and 6 from J, leaving 12 bases between them. This CDR3 spans 14 amino acids. Written as DNA, the CDR3 is TGTGCCAGCAGCTTCGGACAGATTAATTCACCCCTCCACTTT. Translation: CASSFGQINSPLHF.

This sequence joins TRBV3-1 (or the pseudogene TRBV3-2) and TRBJ1-1, with a weak D call TRBD1 (6 bases). Between the trimmed V and J ends, which lost 4 bases and 6 bases, there was a span of 15 bases. Germline V gene sequence: CDR1 LGHDT, CDR2 YNNKEL (reference sequence). The CDR3 contains 14 residues. In DNA form, the CDR3 reads TGTGCCAGCAGCCTTCCCGACAGGCTATCTGAAGCTTTCTTT. Translated, it gives CASSLPDRLSEAFF.

This clone was found a few times. The chain links TRBV6-5 to TRBJ2-7; the match to TRBD2 covers 10 bases. The CDR3 is 14 amino acids. With V trimmed by 8 bases and J by 4 bases, 8 bases remained unmatched. CDR1 and CDR2 from the germline V gene are MNHEY and SVGAGI. As DNA, the CDR3 is TGTGCCAGCCAAATAGCGGGAGGCGGTTACGAGCAGTACTTC. Translated, it gives CASQIAGGGYEQYF.

A few counts support this clone. In DNA, the CDR3 is TGCGCCAGCAGCTTCAGGGCTGGGGACGAGCAGTACTTC. Amino acid sequence: CASSFRAGDEQYF. This sequence joins TRBV5-1 and TRBJ2-7; D is perhaps TRBD1 (5 bases). The germline V and J ends were trimmed by 2 bases and 5 bases, with 11 bases remaining between them. Per germline, CDR1 SGHRS and CDR2 YFSETQ. CDR3 size: 13 residues.

The chain carries TRBV30 and TRBJ2-7, with a possible D match to TRBD1 (5 bases). The CDR3 length is 11 residues. The V end was cut by 4 bases, the J end by 6 bases, with 10 bases between. The germline gives CDR1 GTSNPN, CDR2 SVGIG (reference sequence). The CDR3 sequence is CAWKIGVEQYF. The CDR3 DNA follows: TGTGCCTGGAAAATAGGGGTCGAGCAGTACTTC.

The chain couples TRBV18 to TRBJ2-7; D is possibly TRBD1 (5 bases). The length of the CDR3 is 14 residues. Per the germline V gene, CDR1 is KGHSH and CDR2 is LQKENI. With 3 bases removed from V and 4 bases from J, the gap between germline ends came to 13 bases. The CDR3 DNA sequence: TGTGCCAGCTCACCCCGCCAGGGTGAATACGAGCAGTACTTC. It codes for CASSPRQGEYEQYF.

This chain joins TRBV11-3 and TRBJ2-1; D is possibly TRBD2 (6 bases). Trimming left V 1 base short and J 6 bases short, with 13 bases between. The V gene's germline CDR1 is SGHNT and CDR2 YENEEA. The CDR3 spans 15 residues. The CDR3 region is CASSLGGVTGNEQFF. The CDR3 coding sequence is TGTGCCAGCAGCTTAGGGGGGGTTACAGGCAATGAGCAGTTCTTC.

Only a few counts were recorded for this clone. The chain joins TRBV27 to TRBJ2-7; tentatively, D is TRBD2 (5 bases). Germline loops: CDR1 MNHEY, CDR2 SMNVEV (reference sequence). The CDR3 covers 16 residues. Trimming left V 6 bases short and J 3 bases short, with 21 bases between. The CDR3 loop reads CASRSSGGQLHYEQYF. CDR3 nucleotides: TGTGCCAGCAGGTCTTCGGGCGGGCAACTACACTACGAGCAGTACTTC.

This sequence joins TRBV18 and TRBJ2-1, with 7 bases matching TRBD2. Germline CDR1 and CDR2: KGHSH and LQKENI. CDR3 length: 16 residues. J gave up 2 bases and V 2 bases, and 6 bases lay outside the gene matches. This CDR3 reads CASSPVAGVAYNEQFF. CDR3 bases: TGTGCCAGCTCACCAGTGGCGGGAGTCGCCTACAATGAGCAGTTCTTC.